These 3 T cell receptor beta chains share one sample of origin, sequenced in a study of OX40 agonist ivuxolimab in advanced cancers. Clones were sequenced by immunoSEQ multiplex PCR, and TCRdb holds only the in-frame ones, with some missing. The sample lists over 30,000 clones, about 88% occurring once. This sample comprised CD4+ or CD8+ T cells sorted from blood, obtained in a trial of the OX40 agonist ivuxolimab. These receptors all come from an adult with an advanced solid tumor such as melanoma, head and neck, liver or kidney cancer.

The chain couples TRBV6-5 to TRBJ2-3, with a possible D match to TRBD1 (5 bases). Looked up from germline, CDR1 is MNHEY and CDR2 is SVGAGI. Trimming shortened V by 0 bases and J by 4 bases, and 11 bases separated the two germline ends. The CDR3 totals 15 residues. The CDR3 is CASSYSWQGPDTQYF. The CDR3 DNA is TGTGCCAGCAGTTACTCGTGGCAGGGCCCAGATACGCAGTATTTT.

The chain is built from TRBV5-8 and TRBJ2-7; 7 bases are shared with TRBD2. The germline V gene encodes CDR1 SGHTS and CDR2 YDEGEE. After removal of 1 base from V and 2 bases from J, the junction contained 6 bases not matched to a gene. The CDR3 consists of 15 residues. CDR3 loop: CASSLLLAGPYEQYF. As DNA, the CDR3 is TGTGCCAGCAGCTTGTTATTAGCGGGCCCCTACGAGCAGTACTTC.

The CDR3 loop reads CASSLSGTGRSPLHF. CDR3 bases: TGTGCCAGCAGCTTGTCCGGGACAGGCCGTTCACCCCTCCACTTT. The chain recombines TRBV7-9 with TRBJ1-6; 8 bases are a match to TRBD1. CDR3 size: 15 residues. Per the germline V gene, CDR1 is SEHNR and CDR2 is FQNEAQ (reference sequence). V shed 3 bases, J shed 9 bases, and the junction held 7 bases outside the gene matches.